The 19 T cell receptor beta chains in this list originate from one sample, sequenced in a study of T cells in Graves' hyperthyroidism and ophthalmopathy. The TCR beta CDR3 regions underwent amplification using RNA transcripts as the source. HTBI primers were the set used in a first-round RT-PCR of the TCR CDR3. MiXCR, run by TCRdb on the multiplex PCR reads, gives a single entry per CDR3 protein. The sample lists hundreds of thousands of distinct CDR3 sequences; 16% were seen once. Source material: blood. These TCRs come from a woman between 18 and 30 years old with Graves' hyperthyroidism.

V is TRBV11-3 and J is TRBJ1-5, with D hard to call. The germline V and J ends were trimmed by 7 bases and 6 bases, with 10 bases remaining between them. CDR1 is SGHNT, CDR2 YENEEA, per germline. The CDR3 totals 12 residues. CDR3 amino acids: CASTQFGQPQHF. CDR3 nucleotides: TGTGCCAGCACACAGTTTGGTCAGCCCCAGCATTTT.

In this sample, this clonotype turned up many times. V usage is TRBV11-3 and J usage is TRBJ1-1; tentative D call: TRBD1 (5 bases). Trimming removed 1 base at V and 0 bases at J, with 12 bases between. Germline CDR1 SGHNT, CDR2 YENEEA. The CDR3 runs to 16 residues. The DNA for the CDR3 is TGTGCCAGCAGCTTAGGAAGACAGAGTATGAACACTGAAGCTTTCTTT. Its protein is CASSLGRQSMNTEAFF.

This clonotype was counted many times. The genes are TRBV7-2 and TRBJ2-7, with D uncertain. Germline V gene sequence: CDR1 SGHTA, CDR2 FQGNSA. This CDR3 is built from 14 residues. Trimming left V 1 base short and J 4 bases short, with 11 bases between. CDR3 nucleotide sequence: TGTGCCAGCAGCTTAGGGGGTCTACTGTACGAGCAGTACTTC. Translated: CASSLGGLLYEQYF. The full variable domain, rest sourced from reference TRBV7-2 and TRBJ2-7, is GAGVSQSPSNKVTEKGKDVELRCDPISGHTALYWYRQSLGQGLEFLIYFQGNSAPDKSGLPSDRFSAERTGGSVSTLTIQRTQQEDSAVYLCASSLGGLLYEQYFGPGTRLTVT.

This clonotype has a handful of counts. The chain is built from TRBV11-2 and TRBJ2-1; D gene ambiguous. V dropped 1 base and J dropped 12 bases, with 10 bases sitting between them. In germline, CDR1 is SGHAT, CDR2 FQNNGV. The CDR3 extends over 12 amino acids. DNA of the CDR3: TGTGCCAGCAGCTTAGTGGCCCCGGGGCAGTTCTTC. Translated, it gives CASSLVAPGQFF.

This clonotype was counted ten times or more. J is TRBJ2-7 and V is TRBV6-1; D gene uncertain. This CDR3 has 13 residues. Germline loops: CDR1 MNHNS, CDR2 SASEGT. V lost 6 bases and J 4 bases, leaving 13 bases between the germline ends. The DNA for the CDR3 is TGTGCCAGCAGCCTCGAGAGGCGTTACGAGCAGTACTTC. It is translated as CASSLERRYEQYF.

This clonotype turned up a few times. The V and J genes are TRBV29-1 and TRBJ2-1; D perhaps matches TRBD1 (6 bases). Germline V gene sequence: CDR1 SQVTM, CDR2 ANQGSEA. Trimming cost V 0 bases and J 9 bases, with 9 bases left between them. The CDR3 loop spans 12 amino acids. CDR3 region: CSVEEGRGEQFF. The CDR3 DNA reads TGCAGCGTTGAAGAAGGCAGGGGTGAGCAGTTCTTC.

The V call is TRBV6-2 or TRBV6-3, the J call TRBJ2-2; D could derive from TRBD1 or TRBD2 (5 bases each). The CDR3 is 15 residues long. Between the trimmed V and J ends, which lost 7 bases and 4 bases, there was a span of 16 bases. Per the germline V gene, CDR1 is MNHEY and CDR2 is SVGEGT. Written as DNA, the CDR3 is TGTGCCAGCACCGTCGACCGGGGCGTCACCGGGGAGCTGTTTTTT. It codes for CASTVDRGVTGELFF.

This chain joins TRBV5-1 and TRBJ1-2, with D possibly matching TRBD1 (5 bases). V was shortened by 4 bases and J by 8 bases, with 12 bases between the two germline ends. This CDR3 has 12 residues. Germline V gene sequence: CDR1 SGHRS, CDR2 YFSETQ. The CDR3 protein is CASSPWGSGYTF. CDR3 nucleotides: TGCGCCAGCAGCCCATGGGGGTCCGGCTACACCTTC.

The chain links TRBV6-2 or TRBV6-3 to TRBJ1-5, with TRBD1 matching 7 bases. J lost 4 bases, V lost 5 bases, and 8 bases had no gene match. This CDR3 is 15 amino acids long. Looked up from germline, CDR1 is MNHEY and CDR2 is SVGEGT. The CDR3 loop is CASSDTYRGNQPQHF. The CDR3, as DNA: TGTGCCAGCAGTGACACTTACAGGGGTAATCAGCCCCAGCATTTT.

This clonotype was detected only a few times. Germline is not matched at one junction end, which may reflect a read error. V gene TRBV20-1 combines with J gene TRBJ1-5, with TRBD1 matching over 7 bases. This CDR3 is built from 17 residues. Per the germline V gene, CDR1 is DFQATT and CDR2 is SNEGSKA (reference sequence). DNA of the CDR3: TGCAGTGCTAGAGATACCCAGAGGTTAGGGGGCAATCAGCCCCTGCATTTT. Protein product: CSARDTQRLGGNQPLHF.

This clonotype was recorded many times. The V gene is TRBV7-9, the J gene TRBJ2-5; 10 bases line up with TRBD1. Germline V gene lookup returns CDR1 SEHNR and CDR2 FQNEAQ (reference sequence). The length of the CDR3 is 16 residues. J was trimmed by 5 bases and V by 5 bases; bases with no gene match: 11. Here the CDR3 reads CASSAQDRGLRETQYF. For the CDR3, the DNA is TGTGCCAGCAGCGCGCAAGACAGGGGGCTGCGGGAGACCCAGTACTTC.

The J gene is TRBJ2-5, the V gene TRBV20-1; possible D gene TRBD1, 5 bases. Trimming pared 1 base from V and 3 bases from J, leaving 12 bases between. Germline CDR1 and CDR2: DFQATT and SNEGSKA (reference sequence). This CDR3 has 14 residues. The CDR3: CSARGADTKETQYF. CDR3 DNA sequence: TGCAGTGCTAGAGGCGCGGACACCAAAGAGACCCAGTACTTC.

This clonotype was observed a few times. The rearrangement links TRBV12-3 or TRBV12-4 to TRBJ1-6, with a tentative D call TRBD1 (6 bases). Trimming removed 5 bases at V and 0 bases at J, with 14 bases between. The CDR3 consists of 17 residues. This CDR3 is CASSEARGGSYNSPLHF. The CDR3 DNA follows: TGTGCCAGCAGTGAAGCCAGGGGTGGCTCCTATAATTCACCCCTCCACTTT.

In its sample, this clonotype was seen many times. The gene calls are TRBV6-1 and TRBJ1-1; no reliable D call. Germline lookup yields CDR1 MNHNS and CDR2 SASEGT. V shed 3 bases and J shed 4 bases, with 12 bases lying between them. The CDR3 totals 14 residues. The CDR3 DNA is TGTGCCAGCAGTGATCGATGGAGGAGCACTGAAGCTTTCTTT. Protein product: CASSDRWRSTEAFF.

This clonotype was counted many times. This sequence joins TRBV2 and TRBJ1-1; a weak D match, TRBD1 (5 bases). Germline lookup yields CDR1 SNHLY and CDR2 FYNNEI. CDR3 length: 14 amino acids. Trimming stripped 4 bases from V and 3 bases from J, with 12 bases between. This CDR3 reads CASSAEDTHTEAFF. CDR3 in DNA: TGTGCCAGCAGTGCAGAGGACACCCACACTGAAGCTTTCTTT. Using reference TRBV2 and TRBJ1-1 for the parts outside the CDR3, the full variable domain is EPEVTQTPSHQVTQMGQEVILRCVPISNHLYFYWYRQILGQKVEFLVSFYNNEISEKSEIFDDQFSVERPDGSNFTLKIRSTKLEDSAMYFCASSAEDTHTEAFFGQGTRLTVV.

The chain employs TRBV4-1 and TRBJ2-7; 13 nucleotides agree with TRBD2. Germline CDR1 reads MGHRA; CDR2 reads YSYEKL. After removal of 0 bases from V and 1 base from J, the junction contained 6 bases not matched to a gene. The CDR3 runs to 18 residues. The CDR3 is CASSQEGLAGVGSYEQYF. The CDR3 coding sequence is TGCGCCAGCAGCCAAGAAGGACTAGCGGGAGTGGGTTCCTACGAGCAGTACTTC.

The V and J genes are TRBV7-2 and TRBJ2-1, with a possible D match to TRBD2 (6 bases). The germline CDR1 and CDR2 sequences are SGHTA and FQGNSA. This CDR3 has 14 residues. Trimming removed 4 bases from V and 4 bases from J, with 11 bases in between. The CDR3 region has the DNA TGTGCCAGCAGCTCCCCCGGAGGGTACAATGAGCAGTTCTTC. Amino acid sequence: CASSSPGGYNEQFF.

Many counts were recorded for this clonotype. The chain combines TRBV3-1 with TRBJ2-5; TRBD1 is a possible D gene (6 bases). V was cut by 1 base and J by 11 bases, with 11 bases left in between. CDR3 length: 12 amino acids. Germline V gene data show CDR1 as LGHDT and CDR2 as YNNKEL (reference sequence). The CDR3 loop is CASSQGQVGQYF. The CDR3 coding sequence is TGTGCCAGCAGCCAAGGACAGGTCGGACAGTACTTC.

This clonotype was observed a few times. The rearrangement joins TRBV6-5 to TRBJ1-1; 7 bases are a match to TRBD1. V lost 3 bases, J lost 4 bases, and 5 bases stayed unmatched. Germline V gene sequence: CDR1 MNHEY, CDR2 SVGAGI. CDR3 length equals 14 residues. The CDR3 nucleotides read TGTGCCAGCAGTTATAATTACAGGGGCACTGAAGCTTTCTTT. Amino acid sequence: CASSYNYRGTEAFF.